This T cell receptor (beta chain) stems from a study of blood T cell repertoires in COVID-19. CDR1 and CDR2 (germline): SGDLS, YYNGEE. The CDR3 runs 14 residues. Unmatched junction bases numbered 3, after V lost 0 bases and J lost 7 bases. Libraries were prepared by immunoSEQ multiplex PCR; TCRdb keeps only in-frame clonotypes and omits some of them. The table has about 110,000 clones, around four fifths seen once; the top ten hold approximately 0.77%. The origin of this receptor is a woman in her 70s with acute or convalescent COVID-19. The specimen was peripheral blood. V gene TRBV9 combines with J gene TRBJ1-4; 7 bases fit TRBD1. This CDR3 is CASSVDRGSEKLFF. The CDR3 coding sequence is TGTGCCAGCAGCGTAGACAGGGGATCTGAAAAACTGTTTTTT.